The 19 T cell receptor beta chains reported below all come from one sample, sequenced in a study of cytomegalovirus exposure and HLA in healthy donors. Libraries were prepared by immunoSEQ multiplex PCR; TCRdb keeps only in-frame clonotypes and omits some of them. The profile shows 230,000 or so clones, 85% to 90% of them singletons. The material sequenced was PBMCs. The receptors shown here come from a woman aged 18-29 years in good health and CMV-seronegative.

Only one count was recorded for this clone. The chain couples TRBV28 to TRBJ2-1; 10 nucleotides align to TRBD2. This CDR3 has 16 amino acids. The germline V gene has CDR1 MDHEN and CDR2 SYDVKM. J gave up 8 bases and V 3 bases, and 10 bases lay outside the gene matches. The CDR3 loop reads CASSLRVPSGSYEQFF. CDR3 coding DNA: TGTGCCAGCAGTTTGAGGGTGCCTAGCGGGAGTTATGAGCAGTTCTTC. The whole variable domain, filled in from reference TRBV28 and TRBJ2-1, reads DVKVTQSSRYLVKRTGEKVFLECVQDMDHENMFWYRQDPGLGLRLIYFSYDVKMKEKGDIPEGYSVSREKKERFSLILESASTNQTSMYLCASSLRVPSGSYEQFFGPGTRLTVL.

The V gene is TRBV15, the J gene TRBJ2-2, with D possibly TRBD1 on 6 matching bases. The CDR3 length is 14 residues. CDR1 is LNHNV and CDR2 is YYDKDF in the germline V gene (reference sequence). Trimming cost V 5 bases and J 1 base, with 8 bases left between them. This chain's CDR3 is CATSVDRNTGELFF. CDR3 coding DNA: TGTGCCACCAGCGTGGACAGGAACACCGGGGAGCTGTTTTTT.

The V and J genes are TRBV4-1 and TRBJ2-6, with 9 bases identical to TRBD2. This CDR3 is built from 19 residues. Per germline, CDR1 MGHRA and CDR2 YSYEKL. V was pared by 0 bases and J by 0 bases, with 6 bases of the junction left unmatched. The CDR3 region is CASSQDLAGEISGANVLTF. CDR3 nucleotide sequence: TGCGCCAGCAGCCAAGATTTAGCGGGAGAAATCTCTGGGGCCAACGTCCTGACTTTC.

The chain combines TRBV30 with TRBJ2-1, with TRBD2 identical over 13 bases. The junction had 2 bases not matched to a gene; V was cut back by 1 base and J by 5 bases. Germline values: CDR1 GTSNPN, CDR2 SVGIG (reference sequence). The CDR3 length is 15 residues. As DNA, the CDR3 is TGTGCCTGGAGTGCCGGGACTAGCGGGAACAATGAGCAGTTCTTC. Amino acids: CAWSAGTSGNNEQFF.

This chain connects TRBV19 to TRBJ1-5; perhaps TRBD1 as D (5 bases). The V and J ends lost 3 bases and 4 bases respectively, with 7 bases between them. The CDR3 runs to 13 residues. Germline V gives CDR1 LNHDA, CDR2 SQIVND (reference sequence). In nucleotides, the CDR3 is TGTGCCAGTAGTATCAAGGGGAATCAGCCCCAGCATTTT. Amino acid sequence: CASSIKGNQPQHF.

The chain links TRBV2 to TRBJ2-7; 9 bases are a match to TRBD1. With V trimmed by 8 bases and J by 2 bases, 7 bases remained unmatched. There are 14 residues in the CDR3. CDR1 is SNHLY and CDR2 is FYNNEI in the germline V gene. DNA for the CDR3: TGTGCCAGCGGGTCCCGGGACAGGGCCTACGAGCAGTACTTC. Protein: CASGSRDRAYEQYF.

As for this clone: The sample holds other DNA sequences that translate to the same CDR3. The rearrangement joins TRBV7-9 to TRBJ2-7; D gene ambiguous. CDR1 is SEHNR, CDR2 FQNEAQ, per germline (reference sequence). V shed 3 bases and J shed 3 bases, with 3 bases lying between them. This CDR3 contains 11 residues. CDR3 bases: TGTGCCAGCAGCTTGAGCTACGAGCAGTACTTC. It yields the protein CASSLSYEQYF.

The chain is built from TRBV27 and TRBJ2-7, with D maybe TRBD2 (6 bases). V lost 3 bases to trimming and J lost 2 bases, with 14 bases between them. Germline values: CDR1 MNHEY, CDR2 SMNVEV (reference sequence). CDR3 size: 15 residues. CDR3 region: CASSFSGAIAYEQYF. As DNA, the CDR3 is TGTGCCAGCAGTTTCTCGGGAGCCATTGCCTACGAGCAGTACTTC.

The V call is TRBV28, the J call TRBJ2-1, with TRBD1 as a possible D gene (5 bases). The CDR3 spans 14 residues. Germline values: CDR1 MDHEN, CDR2 SYDVKM. V lost 6 bases to trimming and J lost 0 bases, with 9 bases between them. The CDR3, as DNA: TGTGCCAGCAGGGACACCCGCTCCTACAATGAGCAGTTCTTC. Its translation: CASRDTRSYNEQFF.

This chain uses TRBV9 with TRBJ2-1; D is undetermined. V dropped 3 bases and J dropped 0 bases, with 10 bases sitting between them. The CDR3 is 15 residues long. Germline V gene sequence: CDR1 SGDLS, CDR2 YYNGEE. The CDR3 loop reads CASSASSFSYNEQFF. The CDR3 DNA follows: TGTGCCAGCAGCGCTTCTAGTTTCTCCTACAATGAGCAGTTCTTC.

The V gene is TRBV2, the J gene TRBJ1-1, with unresolved D. Trimming took 6 bases from V and 1 from J, leaving 9 bases between them. The CDR3 covers 13 residues. CDR1 is SNHLY, CDR2 FYNNEI, per germline. The CDR3 reads CASRSSRNTEAFF. The CDR3 DNA is TGTGCCAGCAGATCCTCGAGGAACACTGAAGCTTTCTTT.

The CDR3 bases are TGTGCCACCCTTTCAACGGACAGGGCCTACTATGGCTACACCTTC. It encodes CATLSTDRAYYGYTF. The V gene is TRBV19, the J gene TRBJ1-2; 8 bases are shared with TRBD1. CDR1 and CDR2 (germline): LNHDA, SQIVND (reference sequence). V gave up 10 bases and J gave up 3 bases; unmatched junction bases: 13. The CDR3 length is 15 residues.

CDR3 DNA sequence: TGTGCCAGCACTCAGGGAGGTACTGGGGCCAACGTCCTGACTTTC. Translated: CASTQGGTGANVLTF. The chain is built from TRBV28 and TRBJ2-6; TRBD2 is a possible D gene (6 bases). V lost 7 bases, J lost 2 bases, and 12 bases lay in between. CDR3 length: 15 amino acids. Germline V lookup: CDR1 MDHEN, CDR2 SYDVKM.

The CDR3 region is CASSFLAGHTDTQYF. The CDR3 DNA follows: TGTGCCAGCAGCTTTTTAGCGGGACACACAGATACGCAGTATTTT. The rearrangement links TRBV5-6 to TRBJ2-3; TRBD2 agrees at 8 bases. J was trimmed by 2 bases and V by 2 bases; bases with no gene match: 4. Germline CDR1 and CDR2: SGHDT and YYEEEE. This CDR3 is built from 15 residues.

This clone was seen just once. The DNA for the CDR3 is TGCAGCGTTGATGAGCGGGAACTGAGCACTGAAGCTTTCTTT. This translates into CSVDERELSTEAFF. The chain employs TRBV29-1 and TRBJ1-1; D is unclear. This CDR3 has 14 amino acids. Germline V gene lookup returns CDR1 SQVTM and CDR2 ANQGSEA. V dropped 3 bases and J dropped 4 bases, with 15 bases sitting between them.

The V call is TRBV28, the J call TRBJ2-7; 10 nucleotides match TRBD2. The ends lost 3 bases at V and 1 base at J; junction bases unmatched: 3. This CDR3 is built from 15 residues. CDR1 MDHEN and CDR2 SYDVKM come from the germline V gene. CDR3 residues: CASSLPLAGSYEQYF. CDR3 nucleotide sequence: TGTGCCAGCAGTTTGCCACTAGCGGGGTCCTACGAGCAGTACTTC. The entire variable domain, with the rest obtained from reference TRBV28 and TRBJ2-7, is as follows: DVKVTQSSRYLVKRTGEKVFLECVQDMDHENMFWYRQDPGLGLRLIYFSYDVKMKEKGDIPEGYSVSREKKERFSLILESASTNQTSMYLCASSLPLAGSYEQYFGPGTRLTVT.

This clone was seen only a few times. The CDR3 protein is CASSFSSRKETQYF. The DNA of the CDR3 is TGCGCCAGCAGCTTTTCTAGCAGGAAGGAGACCCAGTACTTC. The rearrangement joins TRBV5-1 to TRBJ2-5; D perhaps matches TRBD2 (5 bases). Germline V CDR1 and CDR2: SGHRS, YFSETQ. There are 14 residues in the CDR3. V shed 2 bases and J shed 5 bases, with 13 bases lying between them.

As regards this clone: The sample carries other DNA sequences with the same CDR3. The chain uses TRBV27 and TRBJ1-1; D gene ambiguous. The CDR3 covers 13 residues. CDR1 and CDR2 from the germline V gene are MNHEY and SMNVEV (reference sequence). The V gene lost 6 bases and the J gene lost 1 base, with 9 bases spanning the gap. CDR3 amino acids: CASSLAGNTEAFF. The CDR3 DNA follows: TGTGCCAGCAGCCTAGCCGGGAACACTGAAGCTTTCTTT.

The genes are TRBV7-8 and TRBJ2-5; TRBD1 matches at 9 bases. Unmatched junction bases numbered 4, after V lost 5 bases and J lost 3 bases. There are 14 residues in the CDR3. CDR1 is SGHVS, CDR2 FQNEAQ, per germline. CDR3 DNA sequence: TGTGCCAGCAGCCGACAGGGGGTGGAAGAGACCCAGTACTTC. Translation: CASSRQGVEETQYF.